This paragraph reports one TCR beta chain. With V trimmed by 0 bases and J by 2 bases, 10 bases remained unmatched. The CDR3 has 18 residues. Germline V gene data show CDR1 as DFQATT and CDR2 as SNEGSKA (reference sequence). The data originate from a study of human T cells and chemical hapten exposure. Looking at the study overall: Small discrepancies in pooled library volume mainly accounted for the varying TCR yields per sample.

The time point was: healthy volunteer bleed at 2 weeks. The total RNA was obtained from whole blood that was not fractionated. Attachment of unique molecular identifiers to individual cDNA molecules was performed in the library. Study processing details: There were a median of roughly 100,000 TCRs per sample, with a range from roughly 23,224 to 750,000. MiXCR was run by TCRdb on the RACE reads, yielding one entry per CDR3 protein. The V and J calls follow TCRdb's processing rather than the paper's. The table lists 35,000 to 50,000 distinct CDR3 sequences, roughly 4% of them singletons, with 1.5% to 2% in the top ten.

This sequence was found in a female donor in good health. Some clones in this sample may be carry-over from other donors' samples. What was sequenced was whole blood. The chain links TRBV20-1 to TRBJ1-6; 7 bases are a match to TRBD1. DNA for the CDR3: TGCAGTGCTAGAGATACTGACAGGGTTCTGGCCTATAATTCACCCCTCCACTTT. It is translated as CSARDTDRVLAYNSPLHF.